This T cell receptor (beta chain) is drawn from a study of technical replicates of blood from a handful of donors. The protocol was immunoSEQ multiplex PCR, while the TCRdb copy is restricted to in-frame clones and leaves out a portion. Of roughly 90,000 clones in the sample, about 95% were seen once. In germline, CDR1 is SGHNT, CDR2 YENEEA. CDR3 length: 14 residues. V gave up 5 bases and J gave up 0 bases, with 9 bases separating them. The chain employs TRBV11-3 and TRBJ2-3; D is uncertain. The material sequenced was T cells isolated from PBMCs. This receptor was obtained from a human donor in good health. The CDR3: CASSLTRSTDTQYF. The CDR3 DNA is TGTGCCAGCAGCCTGACAAGGAGCACAGATACGCAGTATTTT.